This is a list of T cell receptor beta chains from one sample in a study of shared clonotypes between healthy human individuals. Here immunoSEQ multiplex PCR was the method, and the copy in TCRdb shows in-frame clones only, minus some. The table includes 650,000 to 800,000 clones, roughly two thirds detected once. The sample was memory CD4+ T cells sorted from blood. These receptors were collected from a woman aged 25 to 39 in good health. CDR3s include the opening cysteine and the closing phenylalanine or tryptophan. D genes are given only for firm matches. Size is omitted from some rows. Given values are once, few, many or a class for expanded clones.

d_call: TRBD2; j_call: TRBJ2-7; v_call: TRBV29-1; clone_size: -; cdr3_nt: TGCAGCGTTGTATTAGCGGGAGGGCCCCACGAGCAGTACTTC; cdr3_aa: CSVVLAGGPHEQYF
d_call: TRBD1; j_call: TRBJ2-2; v_call: TRBV5-1; clone_size: -; cdr3_nt: TGCGCCAGCAGCTTCAGGACAGGGGAAATCACCGGGGAGCTGTTTTTT; cdr3_aa: CASSFRTGEITGELFF
d_call: TRBD1; j_call: TRBJ2-1; v_call: TRBV30; clone_size: many; cdr3_nt: TGTGCCTGGAGTCTGACAGGGGGCTACAATGAGCAGTTCTTC; cdr3_aa: CAWSLTGGYNEQFF
d_call: -; j_call: TRBJ2-5; v_call: TRBV9; clone_size: -; cdr3_nt: TGTGCCAGCAGCGTGTACGGGAGCTACCAAGAGACCCAGTACTTC; cdr3_aa: CASSVYGSYQETQYF
d_call: -; j_call: TRBJ2-7; v_call: TRBV7-2; clone_size: once; cdr3_nt: TGTGCCAGCAGCTTAGACAATTACGAGCAGTACTTC; cdr3_aa: CASSLDNYEQYF
d_call: -; j_call: TRBJ1-2; v_call: TRBV5-4; clone_size: -; cdr3_nt: TGTGCCAGCAGCTTGGCAGGGGCCCGCTACACCTTC; cdr3_aa: CASSLAGARYTF
d_call: TRBD1; j_call: TRBJ2-6; v_call: TRBV19; clone_size: -; cdr3_nt: TGTGCCAGTAGTCGACGGACAGGGGGCTTATTGGGGGCCAACGTCCTGACTTTC; cdr3_aa: CASSRRTGGLLGANVLTF
d_call: -; j_call: TRBJ2-1; v_call: TRBV19; clone_size: -; cdr3_nt: TGTGCCAGTAGTACGCAGGGTAGTCACGGTGAGCAGTTCTTC; cdr3_aa: CASSTQGSHGEQFF
d_call: -; j_call: TRBJ2-4; v_call: TRBV28; clone_size: -; cdr3_nt: TGTGCCAGCAGTTTAGAGGGGGGGAGAGCCAAAAACATTCAGTACTTC; cdr3_aa: CASSLEGGRAKNIQYF
d_call: -; j_call: TRBJ1-5; v_call: TRBV16; clone_size: few; cdr3_nt: TGTGCCACCATACCTAGCAATCAGCCCCAGCATTTT; cdr3_aa: CATIPSNQPQHF
d_call: -; j_call: TRBJ2-2; v_call: TRBV18; clone_size: few; cdr3_nt: TGTGCCAGCTCACCACGGGACACCGGGGAGCTGTTTTTT; cdr3_aa: CASSPRDTGELFF
d_call: TRBD1; j_call: TRBJ2-5; v_call: TRBV15; clone_size: -; cdr3_nt: TGTGCCACCAGCAGAGATCGGACAGGCCAAGAGACCCAGTACTTC; cdr3_aa: CATSRDRTGQETQYF
d_call: -; j_call: TRBJ1-1; v_call: TRBV28; clone_size: -; cdr3_nt: TGTGCCAGCAGTTTGGGGGCGGAAGGGGCCACTGAAGCTTTCTTT; cdr3_aa: CASSLGAEGATEAFF
d_call: -; j_call: TRBJ2-1; v_call: TRBV5-1; clone_size: -; cdr3_nt: TGCGCCAGCAGCCCGGGACATTACTATGATGAGCAGTTCTTC; cdr3_aa: CASSPGHYYDEQFF
d_call: TRBD2; j_call: TRBJ2-1; v_call: TRBV19; clone_size: -; cdr3_nt: TGTGCCAGTAGTACGGGACTAGCGGGATCTGAGCAGTTCTTC; cdr3_aa: CASSTGLAGSEQFF
d_call: -; j_call: TRBJ2-1; v_call: TRBV6-6; clone_size: -; cdr3_nt: TGTGCCAGCTCTACAACTACCTACAATGAGCAGTTCTTC; cdr3_aa: CASSTTTYNEQFF
d_call: -; j_call: TRBJ2-2; v_call: TRBV7-9; clone_size: -; cdr3_nt: TGTGCCAGCAGCCCCGGGGCGGGGAACACCGGGGAGCTGTTTTTT; cdr3_aa: CASSPGAGNTGELFF
d_call: -; j_call: TRBJ2-5; v_call: TRBV7-6; clone_size: few; cdr3_nt: TGTGCCAGCAGCTTAGCCCAGGTGGAGACCCAGTACTTC; cdr3_aa: CASSLAQVETQYF
d_call: TRBD1; j_call: TRBJ1-1; v_call: TRBV7-9; clone_size: -; cdr3_nt: TGTGCCAGCAGCGGACAGGGGAACACTGAAGCTTTCTTT; cdr3_aa: CASSGQGNTEAFF
d_call: TRBD1; j_call: TRBJ1-1; v_call: TRBV10-3; clone_size: few; cdr3_nt: TGTGCCACCGAAGGTCGGGGACAGGGCAAAACTGAAGCTTTCTTT; cdr3_aa: CATEGRGQGKTEAFF
d_call: TRBD2; j_call: TRBJ2-7; v_call: TRBV27; clone_size: -; cdr3_nt: TGTGCCAGCAGCCGACTAGCGGGAGGGTGGTACGAGCAGTACTTC; cdr3_aa: CASSRLAGGWYEQYF
d_call: TRBD2; j_call: TRBJ2-1; v_call: TRBV10-3; clone_size: few; cdr3_nt: TGTGCCATCAGCCGTGGGGGACTACTTAATGAGCAGTTCTTC; cdr3_aa: CAISRGGLLNEQFF
d_call: -; j_call: TRBJ1-1; v_call: TRBV6-6; clone_size: few; cdr3_nt: TGTGCCAGCAGTTCACAAATAGGAGCTTTCTTT; cdr3_aa: CASSSQIGAFF